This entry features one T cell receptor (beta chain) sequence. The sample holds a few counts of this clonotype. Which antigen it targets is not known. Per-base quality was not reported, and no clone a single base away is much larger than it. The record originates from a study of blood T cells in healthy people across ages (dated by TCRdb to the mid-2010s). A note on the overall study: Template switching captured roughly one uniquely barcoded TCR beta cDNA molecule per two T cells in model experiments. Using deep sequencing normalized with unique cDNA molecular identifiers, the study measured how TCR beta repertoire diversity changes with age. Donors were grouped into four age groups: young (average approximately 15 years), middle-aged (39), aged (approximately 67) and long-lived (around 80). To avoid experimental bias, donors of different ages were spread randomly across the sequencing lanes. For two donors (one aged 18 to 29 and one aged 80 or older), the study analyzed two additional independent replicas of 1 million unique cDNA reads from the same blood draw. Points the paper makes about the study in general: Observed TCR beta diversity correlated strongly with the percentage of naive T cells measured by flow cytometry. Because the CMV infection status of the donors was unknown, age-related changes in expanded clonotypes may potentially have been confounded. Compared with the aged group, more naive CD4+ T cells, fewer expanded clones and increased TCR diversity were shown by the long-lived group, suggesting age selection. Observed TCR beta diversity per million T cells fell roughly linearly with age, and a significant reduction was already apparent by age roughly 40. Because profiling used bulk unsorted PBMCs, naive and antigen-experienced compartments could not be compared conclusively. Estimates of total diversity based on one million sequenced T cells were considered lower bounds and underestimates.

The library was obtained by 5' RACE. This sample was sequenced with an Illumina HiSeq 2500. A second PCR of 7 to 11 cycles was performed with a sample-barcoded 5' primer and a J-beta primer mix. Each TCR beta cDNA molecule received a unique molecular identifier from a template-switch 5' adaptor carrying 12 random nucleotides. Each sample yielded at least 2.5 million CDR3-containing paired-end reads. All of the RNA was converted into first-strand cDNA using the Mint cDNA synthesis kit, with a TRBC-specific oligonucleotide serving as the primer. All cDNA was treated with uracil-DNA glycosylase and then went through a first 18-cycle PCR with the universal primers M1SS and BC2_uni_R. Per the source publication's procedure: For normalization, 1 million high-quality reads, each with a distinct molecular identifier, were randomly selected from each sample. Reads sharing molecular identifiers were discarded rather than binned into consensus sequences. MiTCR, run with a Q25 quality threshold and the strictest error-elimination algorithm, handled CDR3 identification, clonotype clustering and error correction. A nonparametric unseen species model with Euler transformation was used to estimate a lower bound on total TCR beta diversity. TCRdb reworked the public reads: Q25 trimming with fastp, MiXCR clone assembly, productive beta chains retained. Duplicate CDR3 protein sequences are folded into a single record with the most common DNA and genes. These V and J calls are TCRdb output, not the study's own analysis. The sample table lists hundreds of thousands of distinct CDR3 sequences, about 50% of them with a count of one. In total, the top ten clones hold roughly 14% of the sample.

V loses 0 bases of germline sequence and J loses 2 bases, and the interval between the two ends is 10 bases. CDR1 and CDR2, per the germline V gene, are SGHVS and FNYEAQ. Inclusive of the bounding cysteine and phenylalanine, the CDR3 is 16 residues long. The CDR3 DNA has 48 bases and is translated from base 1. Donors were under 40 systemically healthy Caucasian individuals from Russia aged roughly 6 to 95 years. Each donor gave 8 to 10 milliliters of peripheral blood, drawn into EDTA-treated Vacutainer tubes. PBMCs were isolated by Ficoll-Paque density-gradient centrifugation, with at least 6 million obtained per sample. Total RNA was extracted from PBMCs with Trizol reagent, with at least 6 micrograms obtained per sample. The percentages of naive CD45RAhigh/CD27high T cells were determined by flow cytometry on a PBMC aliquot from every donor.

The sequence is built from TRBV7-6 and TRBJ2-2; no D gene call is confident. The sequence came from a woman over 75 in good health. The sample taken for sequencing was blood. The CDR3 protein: CASSLASDGNTGELFF. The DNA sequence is TGTGCCAGCAGCTTAGCGTCTGACGGAAACACCGGGGAGCTGTTTTTT. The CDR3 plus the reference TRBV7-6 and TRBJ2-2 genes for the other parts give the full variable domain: GAGVSQSPRYKVTKRGQDVALRCDPISGHVSLYWYRQALGQGPEFLTYFNYEAQQDKSGLPNDRFSAERPEGSISTLTIQRTEQRDSAMYRCASSLASDGNTGELFFGEGSRLTVL.